This record looks at one TCR beta chain sequence and its context. Its antigen is unknown. RNA amounts of roughly 0.5 to 1 ug underwent reverse transcription with random hexamers. The TCR beta CDR3 was amplified by immunoSEQ multiplex PCR across 54 Vbeta, 13 Jbeta. TCRdb fed the immunoSEQ multiplex PCR reads into MiXCR, producing one record per CDR3 protein. Of over 100,000 distinct CDR3 sequences in the sample, less than 97% are singletons; the top ten hold just over 0.095%. The control participants were healthy donors, and these controls were matched with respect to both age and sex. TEMRA cells were enriched by FACS, while CD8+ and CD4+ T cells were obtained through a negative isolation that was performed magnetically. This sample is part of a study of CD8 T cells in Susac syndrome. Whole-study results and caveats: It was acknowledged by the study that relatively few individuals were included in its TCR sequencing and HLA analysis.

Trimming stripped 5 bases from V and 3 bases from J, with 13 bases between. This CDR3 comprises 15 residues. The V gene's germline CDR1 is PRHDT and CDR2 FYEKMQ (reference sequence). The specimen sequenced was CD4+ T cells from PBMCs. This TCR came from a human donor in good health. This sequence joins TRBV13 and TRBJ2-2; possibly TRBD2 for D (6 bases). The CDR3 DNA reads TGTGCCAGCAGCCCCGGGACTCCCTACACCGGGGAGCTGTTTTTT. Translated, it gives CASSPGTPYTGELFF.